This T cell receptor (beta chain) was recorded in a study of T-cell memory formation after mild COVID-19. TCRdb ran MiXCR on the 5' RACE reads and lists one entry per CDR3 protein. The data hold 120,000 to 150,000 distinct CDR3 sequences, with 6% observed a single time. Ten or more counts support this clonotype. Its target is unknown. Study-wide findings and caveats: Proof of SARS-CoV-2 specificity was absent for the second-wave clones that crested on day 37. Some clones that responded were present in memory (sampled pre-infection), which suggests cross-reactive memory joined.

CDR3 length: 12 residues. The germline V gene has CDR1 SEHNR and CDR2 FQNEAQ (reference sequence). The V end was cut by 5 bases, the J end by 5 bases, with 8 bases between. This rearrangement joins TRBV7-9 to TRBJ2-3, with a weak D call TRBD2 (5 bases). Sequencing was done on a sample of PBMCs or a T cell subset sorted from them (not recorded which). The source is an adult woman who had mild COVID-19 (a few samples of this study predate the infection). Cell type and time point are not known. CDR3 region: CASSQSGDTQYF. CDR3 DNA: TGTGCCAGCAGCCAAAGCGGAGATACGCAGTATTTT.